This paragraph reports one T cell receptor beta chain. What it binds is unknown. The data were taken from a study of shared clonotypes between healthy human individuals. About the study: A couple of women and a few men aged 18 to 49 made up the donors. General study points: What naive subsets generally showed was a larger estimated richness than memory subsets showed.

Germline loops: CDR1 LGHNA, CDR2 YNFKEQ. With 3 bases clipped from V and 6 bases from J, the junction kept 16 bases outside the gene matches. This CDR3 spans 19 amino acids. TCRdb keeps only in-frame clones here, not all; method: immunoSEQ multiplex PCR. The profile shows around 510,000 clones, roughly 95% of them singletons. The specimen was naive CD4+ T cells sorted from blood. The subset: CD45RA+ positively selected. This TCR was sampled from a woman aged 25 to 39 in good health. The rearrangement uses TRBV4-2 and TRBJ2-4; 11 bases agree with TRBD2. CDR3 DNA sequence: TGTGCCAGCAGCCATCCGGGACTAGCGGACCCAGGGGGTGGAAACATTCAGTACTTC. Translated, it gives CASSHPGLADPGGGNIQYF.